This note documents a single T cell receptor beta chain sequence. Antigen unknown. This sample was included in a study of OX40 agonist ivuxolimab in advanced cancers. In the study overall: Patients were given ivuxolimab, an antibody that agonizes OX40 (CD134). Anti-PD-1, anti-PD-L1 or anti-CTLA-4 therapy given earlier was allowed, and 30% to 45% had some. Points from the study as a whole: No antigen was identified for the clonally expanded peripheral T cells.

TCRdb's table, derived via immunoSEQ multiplex PCR, lists solely in-frame clones and lacks some. The sample records tens of thousands of clones, 84% being singletons. V dropped 0 bases and J dropped 7 bases, with 10 bases sitting between them. This CDR3 contains 14 residues. Per the germline V gene, CDR1 is MGHRA and CDR2 is YSYEKL. People who had autoimmune disease history or systemic immunosuppression were excluded. The source material was CD4+ or CD8+ T cells sorted from blood, sampled in a trial of the OX40 agonist ivuxolimab. The genes are TRBV4-1 and TRBJ1-5; no clear D. The origin of this receptor is an adult with an advanced solid tumor such as melanoma, head and neck, liver or kidney cancer. CDR3 bases: TGCGCCAGCAGCCAAGATACCTCCGGGCAGCCCCAGCATTTT. Encoded protein: CASSQDTSGQPQHF.